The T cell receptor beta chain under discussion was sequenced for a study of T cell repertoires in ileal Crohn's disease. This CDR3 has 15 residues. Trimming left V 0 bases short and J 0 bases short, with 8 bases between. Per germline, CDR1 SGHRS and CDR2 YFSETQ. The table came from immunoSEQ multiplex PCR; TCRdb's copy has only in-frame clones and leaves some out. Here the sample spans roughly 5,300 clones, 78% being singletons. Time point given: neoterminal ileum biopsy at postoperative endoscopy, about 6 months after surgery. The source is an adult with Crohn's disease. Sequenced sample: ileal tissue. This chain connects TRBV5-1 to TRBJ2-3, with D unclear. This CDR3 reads CASSLGVSSTDTQYF. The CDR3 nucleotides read TGCGCCAGCAGCTTGGGCGTTTCTAGCACAGATACGCAGTATTTT.